Listed here are 7 T cell receptor beta chains from one sample, sequenced in a study of T cell responses to AZD1222 COVID-19 vaccine. The data were produced by immunoSEQ multiplex PCR, yet TCRdb's version contains in-frame clones alone and is incomplete. In the table there are some 150,000 clones, approximately 91% of which are singletons. The sequenced sample was peripheral blood, obtained 28 days after the second dose of the MenACWY control vaccine. All receptors derive from an adult who received the MenACWY meningococcal vaccine as a control.

This chain connects TRBV4-2 to TRBJ1-2, with D possibly TRBD1 on 5 matching bases. CDR1 LGHNA and CDR2 YNFKEQ come from the germline V gene. V was clipped by 0 bases and J by 5 bases, with 16 bases between them. This CDR3 is built from 16 residues. CDR3 bases: TGTGCCAGCAGCCAAGATCCCCTCAAAGGGGTTTATGGCTACACCTTC. It is translated as CASSQDPLKGVYGYTF.

This clone was observed a handful of times. V is TRBV6-1 and J is TRBJ2-3; no definite D call. Trimming took 0 bases from V and 0 from J, leaving 4 bases between them. The CDR3 loop spans 14 amino acids. Germline assignment: CDR1 MNHNS and CDR2 SASEGT. The CDR3 here is CASSEALSTDTQYF. In nucleotides, the CDR3 is TGTGCCAGCAGTGAAGCGCTTAGCACAGATACGCAGTATTTT.

This clone was recorded a few times. The chain links TRBV10-3 to TRBJ2-1; 12 bases line up with TRBD2. Germline values: CDR1 ENHRY, CDR2 SYGVKD. The CDR3 contains 18 residues. The trim removed 6 bases at V and 3 bases at J, leaving 12 bases unmatched. DNA for the CDR3: TGTGCCATCAGCCTAACCACTAGCGGGAGGACCTACTACAATGAGCAGTTCTTC. Protein product: CAISLTTSGRTYYNEQFF.

This sequence joins TRBV5-1 and TRBJ1-1, with D unclear. Germline CDR1 and CDR2: SGHRS and YFSETQ. V shed 0 bases and J shed 3 bases, with 12 bases lying between them. The CDR3 is made up of 15 amino acids. CDR3 protein: CASSLGGEWDTEAFF. The CDR3 DNA is TGCGCCAGCAGCTTGGGGGGAGAATGGGACACTGAAGCTTTCTTT.

The chain couples TRBV9 to TRBJ2-2; D perhaps matches TRBD2 (6 bases). Germline-derived CDR1 and CDR2 are SGDLS and YYNGEE. V was pared by 3 bases and J by 4 bases, with 13 bases between. This CDR3 is built from 15 residues. The CDR3 is CASSGVADFTGELFF. CDR3 sequence (DNA): TGTGCCAGCAGCGGGGTAGCGGACTTCACCGGGGAGCTGTTTTTT.

V and J are TRBV11-2 and TRBJ1-4; TRBD1 agrees at 10 bases. V lost 3 bases, J lost 7 bases, and 5 bases stayed unmatched. The CDR3 runs to 15 residues. The germline V gene encodes CDR1 SGHAT and CDR2 FQNNGV. The CDR3 is CASSFQRTGGEKLFF. The CDR3 DNA is TGTGCCAGCAGCTTCCAAAGGACAGGGGGTGAAAAACTGTTTTTT.

This sequence joins TRBV6-5 and TRBJ1-6; weak D call: TRBD1 (5 bases). CDR1 and CDR2 from the germline V gene are MNHEY and SVGAGI. This CDR3 is 15 amino acids long. Trimming left V 7 bases short and J 9 bases short, with 19 bases between. The CDR3 coding sequence is TGTGCCAGCACCCGGGACGCCGGCGGTAGTTCACCCCTCCACTTT. It is translated as CASTRDAGGSSPLHF.